One and the same sample provided the 3 T cell receptor beta chains below, sequenced in a study of Graves' ophthalmopathy and Graves' hyperthyroidism. The sequenced template was RNA, covering the TCR beta CDR3 region. RT-PCR with HTBI primers came first, then second-round multiplex PCR. TCRdb reprocessed the multiplex PCR reads with MiXCR, giving one entry per CDR3 protein. This sample has fewer than 350,000 distinct CDR3 sequences, with roughly a sixth found just once. The sequencing sample was made of peripheral blood. These receptors originate from an adult man with Graves' ophthalmopathy.

This clonotype showed up many times. This chain uses TRBV5-4 with TRBJ2-7, with unresolved D. Trimming left V 0 bases short and J 1 base short, with 8 bases between. In germline, CDR1 is SGHNT, CDR2 YYREEE (reference sequence). CDR3 length equals 14 residues. The CDR3 spells CASSLEPLSYEQYF. CDR3 DNA: TGTGCCAGCAGCTTGGAACCCTTATCCTACGAGCAGTACTTC.

At least ten counts were recorded for this clonotype. V gene TRBV10-1 combines with J gene TRBJ2-1; 13 bases match TRBD2. CDR3 length equals 15 residues. J was trimmed by 5 bases and V by 4 bases; bases with no gene match: 2. Germline values: CDR1 WNHNN, CDR2 SYGVQD (reference sequence). CDR3 residues: CASSGLAGGHNEQFF. Written as DNA, the CDR3 is TGCGCCAGCAGTGGACTAGCGGGGGGCCACAATGAGCAGTTCTTC.

This clonotype has a count of ten or more. The chain employs TRBV29-1 and TRBJ1-2; 9 bases map to TRBD1. Unmatched junction bases numbered 12, after V lost 6 bases and J lost 7 bases. The length of the CDR3 is 14 residues. Germline assignment: CDR1 SQVTM and CDR2 ANQGSEA. The CDR3 DNA reads TGCAGCGTAATCGCCGGGACAGGGTCTTTTGGCTACACCTTC. As protein: CSVIAGTGSFGYTF.